The present T cell receptor beta chain was sequenced within a study of Ad26.COV2.S vaccination and SARS-CoV-2 variants. Regarding treatment: over 15 received Ad26.COV2.S at low or high dose, single or two shots; roughly 5 received placebo; per-sample allocation not given. Sampling happened 63 days after the first vaccine or placebo injection. Adults aged 18-55 years in Boston included the donor. Measured with immunoSEQ multiplex PCR; TCRdb has only the in-frame clones, and not every one. The sample lists 350,000 to 550,000 clones; roughly 89% were seen once. CDR3 length equals 14 residues. After removal of 7 bases from V and 3 bases from J, the junction contained 8 bases not matched to a gene. The germline V gene encodes CDR1 MNHEY and CDR2 SVGAGI.

The starting material was peripheral blood, obtained in a trial of Ad26.COV2.S vaccine versus placebo. The receptor was derived from a person aged 18-60 years who received the Ad26.COV2.S COVID-19 vaccine or a placebo. The V call is TRBV6-5, the J call TRBJ2-5; 7 bases map to TRBD1. The CDR3 region has the DNA TGTGCCAGCATCTCCGAGGGACAGAAAGAGACCCAGTACTTC. Residues: CASISEGQKETQYF.